The 25 T cell receptor beta chains given below trace back to one sample, sequenced in a study of cytomegalovirus exposure and HLA in healthy donors. The PCR employed 60 Vbeta primers together with 13 Jbeta primers. Data came from immunoSEQ multiplex PCR; TCRdb stores just in-frame clones and leaves some out. The table shows 130,000 or so clones, with about 80% occurring only once. The specimen sequenced was PBMCs. The receptors stem from a woman between 40 and 50 years old in good health and CMV-seronegative.

This clone came up a few times. The chain couples TRBV11-3 to TRBJ2-3; tentative D call: TRBD1 (7 bases). V was cut by 5 bases and J by 7 bases, with 22 bases left in between. Germline CDR1 is SGHNT and CDR2 is YENEEA. The CDR3 sequence is 16 residues long. The CDR3 region is CASSRRGGTERHTQYF. CDR3 in DNA: TGTGCCAGCAGCCGGAGGGGCGGGACAGAACGCCATACGCAGTATTTT.

This clone was picked up a small number of times. The chain has TRBV9 and TRBJ2-1, with 7 bases aligning to TRBD1. CDR1 is SGDLS and CDR2 is YYNGEE in the germline V gene. The V gene end was trimmed by 3 bases and the J gene end by 5 bases; junction bases not matched to a gene: 11. The CDR3 is made up of 16 amino acids. CDR3 region: CASSGGYRGPNNEQFF. CDR3 coding DNA: TGTGCCAGCAGCGGGGGGTATAGGGGGCCTAACAATGAGCAGTTCTTC.

This chain uses TRBV30 with TRBJ1-4; D unclear. This CDR3 contains 17 residues. V was cut by 0 bases and J by 1 base, with 15 bases left in between. Germline values: CDR1 GTSNPN, CDR2 SVGIG (reference sequence). Here the CDR3 reads CAWSVFFGSLTNEKLFF. For the CDR3, the DNA is TGTGCCTGGAGTGTGTTTTTCGGGAGCCTAACTAATGAAAAACTGTTTTTT.

This chain joins TRBV6-1 and TRBJ1-4, with D possibly matching TRBD1 (6 bases). The V gene's germline CDR1 is MNHNS and CDR2 SASEGT. Trimming left V 10 bases short and J 5 bases short, with 17 bases between. The CDR3 loop spans 14 amino acids. CDR3 region: CATRTGQGNEKLFF. CDR3 nucleotide sequence: TGTGCCACCCGTACGGGGCAGGGGAATGAAAAACTGTTTTTT.

The chain joins TRBV11-1 to TRBJ2-7, with TRBD1 as a possible D gene (5 bases). Per germline, CDR1 SGHAT and CDR2 FQDESV (reference sequence). CDR3 length: 14 residues. V was cut by 2 bases and J by 0 bases, with 8 bases left in between. The CDR3 loop reads CASSLQGASYEQYF. The CDR3 DNA reads as TGTGCCAGCAGCTTACAAGGGGCCTCCTACGAGCAGTACTTC.

The V call is TRBV4-1, the J call TRBJ1-2; 9 nucleotides agree with TRBD1. The junction had 13 bases not matched to a gene; V was cut back by 0 bases and J by 5 bases. This CDR3 has 18 amino acids. Germline loops: CDR1 MGHRA, CDR2 YSYEKL. The CDR3 reads CASSQDRRDRVPLYGYTF. The DNA for the CDR3 is TGCGCCAGCAGCCAAGATCGACGGGACAGGGTCCCTCTATATGGCTACACCTTC.

The count of this clone is one. This chain links TRBV28 with TRBJ2-2; 12 positions match TRBD1. J lost 5 bases, V lost 6 bases, and 7 bases had no gene match. From germline, CDR1 is MDHEN and CDR2 SYDVKM. This CDR3 is built from 16 residues. The CDR3 reads CASSPWGQGATGELFF. In nucleotides, the CDR3 is TGTGCCAGCAGCCCTTGGGGACAGGGGGCGACCGGGGAGCTGTTTTTT.

The J gene is TRBJ2-7, the V gene TRBV28; no firm D call. The V end lost 6 bases, the J end lost 3 bases, and 12 bases lay between the germline ends. Germline V gene lookup returns CDR1 MDHEN and CDR2 SYDVKM. The CDR3 runs 13 residues. The CDR3 here is CASRRTENYEQYF. CDR3 bases: TGTGCCAGCAGGCGTACAGAGAACTACGAGCAGTACTTC. Combining the CDR3 with reference TRBV28 and TRBJ2-7 gives the whole variable domain DVKVTQSSRYLVKRTGEKVFLECVQDMDHENMFWYRQDPGLGLRLIYFSYDVKMKEKGDIPEGYSVSREKKERFSLILESASTNQTSMYLCASRRTENYEQYFGPGTRLTVT.

CDR3 sequence reads: CASSLGQYYNEQFF. The DNA for the CDR3 is TGTGCCAGCAGTTTGGGACAGTACTACAATGAGCAGTTCTTC. The rearrangement links TRBV27 to TRBJ2-1; 7 bases line up with TRBD1. Looked up from germline, CDR1 is MNHEY and CDR2 is SMNVEV (reference sequence). The CDR3 is made up of 14 amino acids. Germline trimming cut 3 bases from V and 3 bases from J; bases unmatched to any gene: 2.

The chain uses TRBV28 and TRBJ1-1; 8 nucleotides agree with TRBD1. V was pared by 8 bases and J by 3 bases, with 8 bases of the junction left unmatched. CDR3 length equals 14 residues. In germline, CDR1 is MDHEN, CDR2 SYDVKM. This CDR3 is CASFPQGADTEAFF. The CDR3 region has the DNA TGTGCCAGCTTCCCGCAGGGGGCGGACACTGAAGCTTTCTTT.

This clone was seen a single time. This rearrangement joins TRBV18 to TRBJ2-5; tentatively, D is TRBD2 (7 bases). The germline CDR1 and CDR2 sequences are KGHSH and LQKENI. The CDR3 has 18 amino acids. Trimming removed 2 bases at V and 2 bases at J, with 21 bases between. CDR3 sequence (DNA): TGTGCCAGCTCACCAAGGCTCGGGCAGGGAGGGGGACAAGAGACCCAGTACTTC. Amino acid sequence: CASSPRLGQGGGQETQYF. Based on the CDR3 plus reference TRBV18 and TRBJ2-5, the full variable domain is NAGVMQNPRHLVRRRGQEARLRCSPMKGHSHVYWYRQLPEEGLKFMVYLQKENIIDESGMPKERFSAEFPKEGPSILRIQQVVRGDSAAYFCASSPRLGQGGGQETQYFGPGTRLLVL.

The chain couples TRBV7-9 to TRBJ2-1; 10 nucleotides agree with TRBD2. Germline V lookup: CDR1 SEHNR, CDR2 FQNEAQ (reference sequence). The trim removed 5 bases at V and 4 bases at J, leaving 2 bases unmatched. The CDR3 runs 14 residues. The CDR3 loop is CASSQAGGYNEQFF. The DNA for the CDR3 is TGTGCCAGCAGCCAAGCGGGAGGGTACAATGAGCAGTTCTTC.

V is TRBV25-1 and J is TRBJ2-3; 9 bases map to TRBD1. The J segment lost 5 bases and the V segment lost 6 bases, leaving 12 bases of the junction unmatched. The CDR3 runs 16 residues. Germline CDR1 reads MGHDK; CDR2 reads SYGVNS. CDR3 sequence reads: CASSSPRDRVRDTQYF. CDR3 nucleotides: TGTGCCAGCAGCTCACCCCGGGACAGGGTGAGAGATACGCAGTATTTT.

This clone was found a few times. This chain joins TRBV7-9 and TRBJ2-7; TRBD2 aligns across 9 bases. Germline V gene data show CDR1 as SEHNR and CDR2 as FQNEAQ (reference sequence). The trim removed 1 base at V and 6 bases at J, leaving 7 bases unmatched. The CDR3 is 15 amino acids. In DNA, the CDR3 is TGTGCCAGCAGCTTAGTTGGTCTAGCGGGGAGCGAGCAGTACTTC. This gives the protein CASSLVGLAGSEQYF.

This clone was counted between two and nine times. This chain links TRBV2 with TRBJ2-3; D may be TRBD1 (5 bases). V was trimmed by 7 bases and J by 1 base, leaving 12 bases between them. There are 14 residues in the CDR3. Per germline, CDR1 SNHLY and CDR2 FYNNEI. Written as DNA, the CDR3 is TGTGCCAGCATTATCGAACAGGGCACAGATACGCAGTATTTT. It yields the protein CASIIEQGTDTQYF.

This sequence joins TRBV28 and TRBJ1-1; no definite D call. The CDR3 extends over 17 amino acids. The V gene lost 3 bases and the J gene lost 5 bases, with 22 bases spanning the gap. In germline, CDR1 is MDHEN, CDR2 SYDVKM. The CDR3 DNA is TGTGCCAGCAGTTTTCTGTCCCTGCCGTCAGAGGTGACTGAAGCTTTCTTT. This gives the protein CASSFLSLPSEVTEAFF.

V gene TRBV10-1 combines with J gene TRBJ2-7; D is undetermined. CDR3 size: 14 residues. Germline loops: CDR1 WNHNN, CDR2 SYGVQD (reference sequence). V lost 3 bases and J 2 bases, leaving 11 bases between the germline ends. Here the CDR3 DNA reads TGCGCCAGCAGTGAACAGCCCGGCGCCTACGAGCAGTACTTC. Its translation: CASSEQPGAYEQYF.

The chain uses TRBV7-9 and TRBJ2-5; D unclear. The germline gives CDR1 SEHNR, CDR2 FQNEAQ (reference sequence). The CDR3 runs to 12 residues. The germline V and J ends were trimmed by 3 bases and 4 bases, with 6 bases remaining between them. As DNA, the CDR3 is TGTGCCAGCAGCTTGTGGGCAGAGACCCAGTACTTC. Protein: CASSLWAETQYF.

The chain carries TRBV18 and TRBJ2-1, with D perhaps TRBD2 (6 bases). There are 14 residues in the CDR3. Germline CDR1 and CDR2: KGHSH and LQKENI. V shed 1 base and J shed 7 bases, with 11 bases lying between them. CDR3 region: CASSPRVGGNEQFF. CDR3 sequence (DNA): TGTGCCAGCTCACCACGGGTCGGAGGGAATGAGCAGTTCTTC.

A note on this clone: One end of the junction does not line up with germline, which may come from a read error. For the CDR3, the DNA is TGTTCCAGCAGCTTAGTCGGGACAAACTACAATGAGCAGTTCTTC. Translating it yields CSSSLVGTNYNEQFF. The chain uses TRBV7-9 and TRBJ2-1; a possible D gene is TRBD1 (6 bases). The CDR3 spans 15 residues. Germline CDR1 reads SEHNR; CDR2 reads FQNEAQ (reference sequence).

This clone occurred a few times. This rearrangement joins TRBV27 to TRBJ1-1; D is unresolved. Trimming removed 10 bases from V and 1 base from J, with 13 bases in between. The CDR3 spans 13 residues. The germline V gene has CDR1 MNHEY and CDR2 SMNVEV (reference sequence). The chain's CDR3 is CATYGEANTEAFF. CDR3 in DNA: TGTGCCACTTATGGGGAGGCGAACACTGAAGCTTTCTTT.

CDR3 protein: CASSSNMGQQETQYF. DNA for the CDR3: TGTGCCAGCTCATCAAATATGGGACAGCAAGAGACCCAGTACTTC. This chain uses TRBV18 with TRBJ2-5; 7 bases match TRBD1. The CDR3 runs 15 residues. Trimming removed 5 bases from V and 2 bases from J; junction bases left unmatched: 8. Germline V gives CDR1 KGHSH, CDR2 LQKENI.

The chain couples TRBV19 to TRBJ2-3; D might be TRBD1 (5 bases). V was pared by 5 bases and J by 0 bases, with 12 bases between. CDR3 length equals 15 residues. The germline V gene has CDR1 LNHDA and CDR2 SQIVND (reference sequence). The CDR3 DNA reads as TGTGCCAGTAGTCCGGACACCTCTAGCACAGATACGCAGTATTTT. Its translation: CASSPDTSSTDTQYF. Filled out from reference TRBV19 and TRBJ2-3, the complete variable domain reads DGGITQSPKYLFRKEGQNVTLSCEQNLNHDAMYWYRQDPGQGLRLIYYSQIVNDFQKGDIAEGYSVSREKKESFPLTVTSAQKNPTAFYLCASSPDTSSTDTQYFGPGTRLTVL.

This clone was seen a few times. V gene TRBV28 combines with J gene TRBJ2-7; 9 bases fit TRBD1. Germline V gene data show CDR1 as MDHEN and CDR2 as SYDVKM. The CDR3 length is 13 residues. V was pared by 5 bases and J by 4 bases, with 3 bases of the junction left unmatched. DNA for the CDR3: TGTGCCAGCAGTCTAGGGACAGGGTACGAGCAGTACTTC. Amino acids: CASSLGTGYEQYF.

J is TRBJ1-5 and V is TRBV15; possible D gene TRBD1, 5 bases. Germline values: CDR1 LNHNV, CDR2 YYDKDF (reference sequence). The V and J ends lost 3 bases and 0 bases respectively, with 9 bases between them. The CDR3 extends over 15 amino acids. CDR3 region: CATSRDIYSNQPQHF. The CDR3 DNA sequence: TGTGCCACCAGCAGGGACATTTATAGCAATCAGCCCCAGCATTTT.